Listed below are T cell receptor beta chains from one sample, sequenced in a study of blood T cell repertoires in COVID-19. The method was immunoSEQ multiplex PCR; TCRdb's version includes in-frame clones alone and lacks a portion of them. This sample has roughly 330,000 clones, with around 87% found just once. The sequencing sample was made of PBMCs or T cells enriched from blood (not recorded which). These receptors all stem from a woman under 40 who had recovered from COVID-19. CDR3s include the opening cysteine and the closing phenylalanine or tryptophan. The order of the fields is clone size, V gene, D gene, J gene, CDR3 length, CDR3 DNA, CDR3 protein. The D gene is left open where the match is weak. Clone size is not always given. Where it is, it says once, few, many or a class for expanded clones.

abundance: once
v_gene: TRBV18
d_gene: -
j_gene: TRBJ2-7
len: 15
CDR3nt: TGTGCCAGCTCACCCCTTCCGACGGGTTTGAGCGAGCAGTACTTC
CDR3aa: CASSPLPTGLSEQYF

abundance: -
v_gene: TRBV5-6
d_gene: -
j_gene: TRBJ2-5
len: 15
CDR3nt: TGTGCCAGCAGCGGAGGGGCCCTGTACCAAGAGACCCAGTACTTC
CDR3aa: CASSGGALYQETQYF

abundance: few
v_gene: TRBV5-4
d_gene: -
j_gene: TRBJ1-4
len: 15
CDR3nt: TGTGCCAGCAGTTCTTTCCAACAGTCGGGGGAAAAACTGTTTTTT
CDR3aa: CASSSFQQSGEKLFF

abundance: -
v_gene: TRBV10-3
d_gene: TRBD1
j_gene: TRBJ1-1
len: 17
CDR3nt: TGTGCCATCAGTGAAACGGGACAGGCTGGGATGTACACTGAAGCTTTCTTT
CDR3aa: CAISETGQAGMYTEAFF

abundance: -
v_gene: TRBV9
d_gene: -
j_gene: TRBJ1-3
len: 15
CDR3nt: TGTGCCAGCAGCGCTCGTACGGGCTCTGGAAACACCATATATTTT
CDR3aa: CASSARTGSGNTIYF

abundance: -
v_gene: TRBV7-9
d_gene: -
j_gene: TRBJ1-1
len: 17
CDR3nt: TGTGCCAGCAGCTCCGATAGAGGCCTTTTTGGGAACACTGAAGCTTTCTTT
CDR3aa: CASSSDRGLFGNTEAFF

abundance: -
v_gene: TRBV6-6
d_gene: -
j_gene: TRBJ2-7
len: 14
CDR3nt: TGTGCCAGCAGGTTTGGGGGCAGGGGATGGGAGCAGTACTTC
CDR3aa: CASRFGGRGWEQYF

abundance: -
v_gene: TRBV4-2
d_gene: -
j_gene: TRBJ1-1
len: 14
CDR3nt: TGTGCCAGCAGCCAAGGAGGGTCGAACACTGAAGCTTTCTTT
CDR3aa: CASSQGGSNTEAFF

abundance: -
v_gene: TRBV6-5
d_gene: TRBD1
j_gene: TRBJ2-5
len: 13
CDR3nt: TGTGCCAGCACTTACGACAGGGAAGAGACCCAGTACTTC
CDR3aa: CASTYDREETQYF

abundance: -
v_gene: TRBV7-9
d_gene: TRBD1
j_gene: TRBJ1-2
len: 14
CDR3nt: TGTGCCAGCAGCTTTACAGGGGAAATGAATGGCTACACCTTC
CDR3aa: CASSFTGEMNGYTF

abundance: -
v_gene: TRBV3-1/TRBV3-2
d_gene: -
j_gene: TRBJ1-6
len: 14
CDR3nt: TGTGCCAGCAGCCAAAGGGGTCAGGGTTCACCCCTCCACTTT
CDR3aa: CASSQRGQGSPLHF

abundance: -
v_gene: TRBV15
d_gene: TRBD1
j_gene: TRBJ1-1
len: 14
CDR3nt: TGTGCCACCAGCACTGGACAGGGGAGCGCTGAAGCTTTCTTT
CDR3aa: CATSTGQGSAEAFF

abundance: few
v_gene: TRBV5-1
d_gene: -
j_gene: TRBJ2-2
len: 16
CDR3nt: TGCGCCAGCAGTTTCAAAAATATTGAGTACACCGGGGAGCTGTTTTTT
CDR3aa: CASSFKNIEYTGELFF

abundance: -
v_gene: TRBV27
d_gene: -
j_gene: TRBJ1-1
len: 13
CDR3nt: TGTGCCACCCTGGGAGGGTCTGGCACTGAAGCTTTCTTT
CDR3aa: CATLGGSGTEAFF

abundance: -
v_gene: TRBV11-2
d_gene: -
j_gene: TRBJ2-1
len: 15
CDR3nt: TGTGCCAGCAGCTTGACCCCGGGAACCTACAATGAGCAGTTCTTC
CDR3aa: CASSLTPGTYNEQFF

abundance: -
v_gene: TRBV4-3
d_gene: -
j_gene: TRBJ1-5
len: 17
CDR3nt: TGCGCCAGCAGCCAATTTCCGGACAGAATGGGCAATCAGCCCCAGCATTTT
CDR3aa: CASSQFPDRMGNQPQHF

abundance: once
v_gene: TRBV5-8
d_gene: TRBD1
j_gene: TRBJ2-7
len: 15
CDR3nt: TGTGCCAGCAGCTCGGTTAACAGGGGAATTTACGAGCAGTACTTC
CDR3aa: CASSSVNRGIYEQYF

abundance: -
v_gene: TRBV4-3
d_gene: -
j_gene: TRBJ2-3
len: 14
CDR3nt: TGCGCCAGCAGCCAAGACAGGGGCACAGATACGCAGTATTTT
CDR3aa: CASSQDRGTDTQYF

abundance: -
v_gene: TRBV10-2
d_gene: -
j_gene: TRBJ2-7
len: 15
CDR3nt: TGCGCCAGCAGTTTAGGACTACCTCACTCCTACGAGCAGTACTTC
CDR3aa: CASSLGLPHSYEQYF

abundance: few
v_gene: TRBV27
d_gene: TRBD2
j_gene: TRBJ2-3
len: 15
CDR3nt: TGTGCCAGCACCATTTTGGGGAGGGGCGGAGATACGCAGTATTTT
CDR3aa: CASTILGRGGDTQYF

abundance: -
v_gene: TRBV7-9
d_gene: -
j_gene: TRBJ2-5
len: 15
CDR3nt: TGTGCCAGCAGCTTATCGTTAGGGCAGGGGGAGACCCAGTACTTC
CDR3aa: CASSLSLGQGETQYF

abundance: -
v_gene: TRBV4-1
d_gene: -
j_gene: TRBJ1-4
len: 17
CDR3nt: TGCGCCAGCAGCCTAACTCCTTCTTCCGCAACTAATGAAAAACTGTTTTTT
CDR3aa: CASSLTPSSATNEKLFF

abundance: -
v_gene: TRBV27
d_gene: TRBD1
j_gene: TRBJ1-5
len: 14
CDR3nt: TGTGCCAGCAGTTTAGGACAGGGGTTTCAGCCCCAGCATTTT
CDR3aa: CASSLGQGFQPQHF

abundance: -
v_gene: TRBV23-1
d_gene: TRBD1
j_gene: TRBJ1-2
len: 14
CDR3nt: TGCGCCAGCATACACGGACAGGGGAAGTATGGCTACACCTTC
CDR3aa: CASIHGQGKYGYTF

abundance: -
v_gene: TRBV3-1/TRBV3-2
d_gene: TRBD1
j_gene: TRBJ2-3
len: 14
CDR3nt: TGTGCCAGCAGCCGAGGGGGCGCGGCAGATACGCAGTATTTT
CDR3aa: CASSRGGAADTQYF

abundance: -
v_gene: TRBV28
d_gene: TRBD1
j_gene: TRBJ1-2
len: 15
CDR3nt: TGTGCCAGCAGCCACCAGGGGGCGCGCGGCTATGGCTACACCTTC
CDR3aa: CASSHQGARGYGYTF

abundance: once
v_gene: TRBV2
d_gene: -
j_gene: TRBJ1-2
len: 13
CDR3nt: TGTGCCAGCGGGGGGGGTGTAGGCTATGGCTACACCTTC
CDR3aa: CASGGGVGYGYTF

abundance: once
v_gene: TRBV5-4
d_gene: TRBD1
j_gene: TRBJ1-2
len: 15
CDR3nt: TGTGCCAGCAGCTTCCAGGACAGGCCCCAAGGCGGCTACACCTTC
CDR3aa: CASSFQDRPQGGYTF

abundance: -
v_gene: TRBV4-3
d_gene: -
j_gene: TRBJ2-3
len: 14
CDR3nt: TGCGCCAGCAGCCTGGACAGTTACACAGATACGCAGTATTTT
CDR3aa: CASSLDSYTDTQYF

abundance: once
v_gene: TRBV10-3
d_gene: TRBD1
j_gene: TRBJ2-1
len: 17
CDR3nt: TGTGCCGTCTCTGACAGGGGGCTACCGGACTCCTACAATGAGCAGTTCTTC
CDR3aa: CAVSDRGLPDSYNEQFF

abundance: -
v_gene: TRBV6-5
d_gene: TRBD1
j_gene: TRBJ2-3
len: 16
CDR3nt: TGTGCCAGCAGTTACCTCCGGACAGGCGGCACAGATACGCAGTATTTT
CDR3aa: CASSYLRTGGTDTQYF

abundance: -
v_gene: TRBV11-1
d_gene: -
j_gene: TRBJ1-1
len: 14
CDR3nt: TGTGCCAGCAGCTTAACAGGGCCCGCGGCTGAAGCTTTCTTT
CDR3aa: CASSLTGPAAEAFF

abundance: -
v_gene: TRBV9
d_gene: TRBD2
j_gene: TRBJ2-3
len: 16
CDR3nt: TGTGCCAGCAGCACTTTCAAGCGGGGCAAGACGGATACGCAGTATTTT
CDR3aa: CASSTFKRGKTDTQYF

abundance: -
v_gene: TRBV5-1
d_gene: -
j_gene: TRBJ2-7
len: 17
CDR3nt: TGCGCCAGCAGCTTGGCCGCGGGGCTCCCCTACTCCTACGAGCAGTACTTC
CDR3aa: CASSLAAGLPYSYEQYF

abundance: -
v_gene: TRBV5-1
d_gene: TRBD1
j_gene: TRBJ2-5
len: 17
CDR3nt: TGCGCCAGCAGCTTGGTGGGGACAGGGAGAGGCGAAGAGACCCAGTACTTC
CDR3aa: CASSLVGTGRGEETQYF

abundance: -
v_gene: TRBV13
d_gene: TRBD2
j_gene: TRBJ2-3
len: 18
CDR3nt: TGTGCCAGCAGCCCCAGGACTAGCGGTTCCGGCCGCACAGATACGCAGTATTTT
CDR3aa: CASSPRTSGSGRTDTQYF

abundance: -
v_gene: TRBV18
d_gene: TRBD1
j_gene: TRBJ2-3
len: 15
CDR3nt: TGTGCCAGCTCACCAAGGGACAGGGCCACAGATACGCAGTATTTT
CDR3aa: CASSPRDRATDTQYF

abundance: -
v_gene: TRBV7-8
d_gene: TRBD1
j_gene: TRBJ1-2
len: 14
CDR3nt: TGTGCCAGCAGCTCGGACAGGGGACGGCATGGCTACACCTTC
CDR3aa: CASSSDRGRHGYTF

abundance: once
v_gene: TRBV4-1
d_gene: TRBD2
j_gene: TRBJ2-6
len: 20
CDR3nt: TGCGCCAGCAGCCAAAAGGAGCGGGGTTTAAATAACCCTGGGGCCAACGTCCTGACTTTC
CDR3aa: CASSQKERGLNNPGANVLTF

abundance: few
v_gene: TRBV5-1
d_gene: -
j_gene: TRBJ1-2
len: 13
CDR3nt: TGCGCCAGCAGCTTGGACAGTGCCTATGGCTACACCTTC
CDR3aa: CASSLDSAYGYTF

abundance: few
v_gene: TRBV5-4
d_gene: TRBD1
j_gene: TRBJ1-1
len: 14
CDR3nt: TGTGCCAGCAGCTTACGGGACAGGAACACTGAAGCTTTCTTT
CDR3aa: CASSLRDRNTEAFF

abundance: -
v_gene: TRBV4-1
d_gene: TRBD1
j_gene: TRBJ1-4
len: 16
CDR3nt: TGCGCCAGCAGCCAGCCCCGGACAGGGGAAAGGGGAAAACTGTTTTTT
CDR3aa: CASSQPRTGERGKLFF

abundance: -
v_gene: TRBV19
d_gene: -
j_gene: TRBJ1-1
len: 13
CDR3nt: TGTGCCAGTGCCCTATCGGTAGACACTGAAGCTTTCTTT
CDR3aa: CASALSVDTEAFF

abundance: -
v_gene: TRBV11-2
d_gene: -
j_gene: TRBJ1-2
len: 13
CDR3nt: TGTGCCAGCATGTCCCCCGGGGACTATGGCTACACCTTC
CDR3aa: CASMSPGDYGYTF

abundance: -
v_gene: TRBV4-1
d_gene: -
j_gene: TRBJ1-4
len: 16
CDR3nt: TGCGCCAGCAGCCAAGGATATGTACAGACTAATGAAAAACTGTTTTTT
CDR3aa: CASSQGYVQTNEKLFF

abundance: -
v_gene: TRBV5-4
d_gene: -
j_gene: TRBJ1-1
len: 15
CDR3nt: TGTGCCAGCAGCTTCTTTGGGGCTATGAACACTGAAGCTTTCTTT
CDR3aa: CASSFFGAMNTEAFF

abundance: few
v_gene: TRBV28
d_gene: TRBD2
j_gene: TRBJ2-7
len: 14
CDR3nt: TGTGCCAGCCGCACTAGCGGGGGGACCCACGAGCAGTACTTC
CDR3aa: CASRTSGGTHEQYF

abundance: -
v_gene: TRBV27
d_gene: TRBD2
j_gene: TRBJ2-3
len: 16
CDR3nt: TGTGCCAGCAGTTCGCCGGGGGGGGCGCAGGCAGATACGCAGTATTTT
CDR3aa: CASSSPGGAQADTQYF

abundance: -
v_gene: TRBV2
d_gene: TRBD1
j_gene: TRBJ2-2
len: 15
CDR3nt: TGTGCCAGCGGGGGACAGGGGAAGGTTACCGGGGAGCTGTTTTTT
CDR3aa: CASGGQGKVTGELFF

abundance: -
v_gene: TRBV5-6
d_gene: -
j_gene: TRBJ2-5
len: 11
CDR3nt: TGTGCCAGCAGCTTACGGGAGACCCAGTACTTC
CDR3aa: CASSLRETQYF

abundance: -
v_gene: TRBV6-1
d_gene: TRBD1
j_gene: TRBJ2-3
len: 18
CDR3nt: TGTGCCAGCAGTGAATATTTTTATAGGGACAGGGGCACAGATACGCAGTATTTT
CDR3aa: CASSEYFYRDRGTDTQYF

abundance: few
v_gene: TRBV6-1
d_gene: TRBD1
j_gene: TRBJ1-6
len: 13
CDR3nt: TGTGCCAGCAGTGACCGTGACAGGGGGCCGATCCACTTT
CDR3aa: CASSDRDRGPIHF

abundance: -
v_gene: TRBV5-1
d_gene: -
j_gene: TRBJ2-3
len: 15
CDR3nt: TGCGCCAGCAGCTTAGCGGACAGAGTCACAGATACGCAGTATTTT
CDR3aa: CASSLADRVTDTQYF

abundance: -
v_gene: TRBV5-1
d_gene: -
j_gene: TRBJ1-4
len: 15
CDR3nt: TGCGCCAGCAGCTTGGGTCTCGGAGGAGGGGAAAAACTGTTTTTT
CDR3aa: CASSLGLGGGEKLFF